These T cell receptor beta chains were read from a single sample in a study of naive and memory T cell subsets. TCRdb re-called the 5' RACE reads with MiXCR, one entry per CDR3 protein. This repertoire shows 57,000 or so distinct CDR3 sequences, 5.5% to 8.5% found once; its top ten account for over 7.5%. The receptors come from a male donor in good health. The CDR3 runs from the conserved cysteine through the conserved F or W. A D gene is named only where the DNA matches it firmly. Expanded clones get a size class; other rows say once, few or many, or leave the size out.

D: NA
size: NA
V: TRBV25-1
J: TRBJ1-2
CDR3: CASSAAGAISYGYTF
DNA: TGTGCCAGCAGTGCGGCCGGGGCTATTAGTTATGGCTACACCTTC

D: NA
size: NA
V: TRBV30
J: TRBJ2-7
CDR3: CAWSVQAGGEQYF
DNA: TGTGCCTGGAGTGTACAGGCTGGAGGCGAGCAGTACTTC

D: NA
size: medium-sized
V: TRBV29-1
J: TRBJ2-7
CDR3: CSVEDDRGLSESYEQYF
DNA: TGCAGCGTTGAAGACGATAGGGGTCTTTCAGAGTCCTACGAGCAGTACTTC

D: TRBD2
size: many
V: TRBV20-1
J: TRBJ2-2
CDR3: CSAREAGMNTGELFF
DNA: TGCAGTGCTAGAGAAGCGGGGATGAACACCGGGGAGCTGTTTTTT

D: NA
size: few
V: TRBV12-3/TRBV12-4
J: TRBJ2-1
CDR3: CASSLGTGEQFF
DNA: TGTGCCAGCAGTTTGGGTACGGGTGAGCAGTTCTTC

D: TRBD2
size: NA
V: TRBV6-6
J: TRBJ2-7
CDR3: CASSYSGGSSSYEQYF
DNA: TGTGCCAGCAGTTACTCGGGGGGGAGTAGCTCCTACGAGCAGTACTTC

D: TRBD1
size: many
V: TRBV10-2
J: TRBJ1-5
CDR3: CASREGQVNQPQHF
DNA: TGCGCCAGCAGAGAGGGACAGGTCAATCAGCCCCAGCATTTT

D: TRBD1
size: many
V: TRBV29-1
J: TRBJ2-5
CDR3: CSVSDRGRKETQYF
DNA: TGCAGCGTTTCTGACAGGGGGAGAAAAGAGACCCAGTACTTC

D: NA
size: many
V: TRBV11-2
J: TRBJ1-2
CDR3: CASSLRSAGVGGYGYTF
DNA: TGTGCCAGCAGCTTAAGGTCGGCAGGGGTCGGTGGCTATGGCTACACCTTC

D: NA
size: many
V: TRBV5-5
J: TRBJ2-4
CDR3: CASSPPAALNIQYF
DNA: TGTGCCAGCAGCCCACCTGCGGCCCTAAACATTCAGTACTTC

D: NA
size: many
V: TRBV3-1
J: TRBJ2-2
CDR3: CASSQVPGELFF
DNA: TGTGCCAGCAGCCAAGTCCCCGGGGAGCTGTTTTTT

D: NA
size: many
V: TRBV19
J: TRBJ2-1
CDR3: CASSLGGSSYNEQFF
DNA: TGCGCCAGCAGCTTGGGCGGATCCTCCTACAATGAGCAGTTCTTC

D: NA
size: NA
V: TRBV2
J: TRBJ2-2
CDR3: CADRYRDSTGELFF
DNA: TGTGCCGACCGATACAGGGATAGCACCGGGGAGCTGTTTTTT

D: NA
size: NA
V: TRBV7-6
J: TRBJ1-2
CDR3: CASSLGQAPESGYTF
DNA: TGTGCCAGCAGCTTAGGGCAGGCCCCCGAGTCAGGCTACACCTTC

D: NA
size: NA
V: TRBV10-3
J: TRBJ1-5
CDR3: CAISEGGQLNQPQHF
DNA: TGTGCCATCAGTGAGGGTGGACAGTTAAATCAGCCCCAGCATTTT

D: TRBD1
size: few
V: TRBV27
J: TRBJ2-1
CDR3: CASRSGTGGSHNEQFF
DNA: TGTGCCAGCAGATCCGGGACAGGGGGCTCCCACAATGAGCAGTTCTTC

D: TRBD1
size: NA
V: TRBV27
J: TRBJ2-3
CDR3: CASSPGTGGIETDTQYF
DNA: TGTGCCAGCAGCCCCGGGACAGGGGGCATCGAAACAGATACGCAGTATTTT

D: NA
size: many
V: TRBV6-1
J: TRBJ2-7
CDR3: CASSEGPQGPTYEQYF
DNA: TGTGCCAGCAGTGAAGGCCCGCAGGGACCGACCTACGAGCAGTACTTC

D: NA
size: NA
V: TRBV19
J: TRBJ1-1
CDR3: CASATGYGEAFF
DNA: TGTGCCAGCGCTACAGGGTATGGCGAAGCTTTCTTT

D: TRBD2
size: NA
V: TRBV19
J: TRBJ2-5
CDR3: CASSLAGDLETQYF
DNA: TGTGCCAGTAGTCTAGCGGGAGATCTCGAGACCCAGTACTTC

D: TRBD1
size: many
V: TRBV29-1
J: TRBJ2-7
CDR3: CSVEGQGAYEQYF
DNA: TGCAGCGTTGAGGGACAGGGGGCCTACGAGCAGTACTTC

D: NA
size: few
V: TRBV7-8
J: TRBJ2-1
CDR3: CASRPPGANNEQFF
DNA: TGTGCCAGCAGGCCCCCCGGGGCAAACAATGAGCAGTTCTTC

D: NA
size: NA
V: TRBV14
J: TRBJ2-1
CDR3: CASSQGQSSFF
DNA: TGTGCCAGCAGCCAAGGGCAAAGTTCCTTCTTC

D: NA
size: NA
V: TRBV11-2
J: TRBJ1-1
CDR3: CASSSKGGGTEAFF
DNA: TGTGCCAGCAGCTCTAAGGGAGGGGGGACTGAAGCTTTCTTT

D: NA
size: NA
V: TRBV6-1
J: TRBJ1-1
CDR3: CASSEGSEDGRYEAFF
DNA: TGTGCCAGCAGTGAAGGTAGTGAGGACGGAAGGTATGAAGCTTTCTTT

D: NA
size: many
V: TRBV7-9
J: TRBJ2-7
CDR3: CASGLQAYEQYF
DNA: TGTGCCAGCGGACTTCAGGCGTACGAGCAGTACTTC

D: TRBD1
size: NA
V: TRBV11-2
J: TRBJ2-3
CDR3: CASSPGTGLTSTDTQYF
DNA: TGTGCCAGCAGCCCCGGGACAGGGTTGACTAGCACAGATACGCAGTATTTT

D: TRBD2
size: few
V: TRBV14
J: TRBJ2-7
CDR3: CASSQDSGSSTYEQYF
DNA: TGTGCCAGCAGCCAAGATAGCGGGAGTTCGACCTACGAGCAGTACTTC

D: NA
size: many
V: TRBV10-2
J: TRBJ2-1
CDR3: CASSLITGNNEQFF
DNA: TGCGCCAGCAGTCTTATAACAGGGAACAATGAGCAGTTCTTC

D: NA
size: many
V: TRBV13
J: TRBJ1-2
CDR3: CASSVPGLGPGYGYTF
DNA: TGTGCCAGCAGCGTCCCCGGACTGGGCCCGGGATATGGCTACACCTTC

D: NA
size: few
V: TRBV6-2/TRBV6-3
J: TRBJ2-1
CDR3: CASSYSNSNLKQFF
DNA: TGTGCCAGCAGTTACTCCAACTCCAACCTTAAGCAGTTCTTC

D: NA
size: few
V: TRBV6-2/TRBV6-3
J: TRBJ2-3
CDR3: CASSYSNSGRDPDTQYF
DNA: TGTGCCAGCAGTTACTCGAACTCGGGGAGAGATCCAGATACGCAGTATTTT

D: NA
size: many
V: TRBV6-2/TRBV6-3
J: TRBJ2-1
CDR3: CASSYPPSNEQFF
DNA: TGTGCCAGCAGTTATCCCCCTTCCAATGAGCAGTTCTTC

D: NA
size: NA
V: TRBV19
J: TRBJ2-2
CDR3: CASTPGPAGELFF
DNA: TGTGCCAGTACCCCAGGGCCCGCCGGGGAGCTGTTTTTT

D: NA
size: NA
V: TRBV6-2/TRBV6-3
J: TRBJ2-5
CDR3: CASSWVGGPETQYF
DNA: TGTGCCAGCAGTTGGGTGGGCGGCCCGGAGACCCAGTACTTC

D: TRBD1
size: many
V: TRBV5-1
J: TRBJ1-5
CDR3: CASSLEAGQGYQPQHF
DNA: TGCGCCAGCAGCTTGGAAGCGGGACAGGGTTATCAGCCCCAGCATTTT

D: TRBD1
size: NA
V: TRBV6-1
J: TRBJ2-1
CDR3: CASSSETGAGYNEQFF
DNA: TGTGCCAGCAGTTCTGAAACAGGGGCAGGGTACAATGAGCAGTTCTTC

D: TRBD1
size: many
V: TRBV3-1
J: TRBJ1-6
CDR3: CASSQGTRQGWSPLHF
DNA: TGTGCCAGCAGCCAAGGGACTCGACAGGGTTGGTCACCCCTCCACTTT

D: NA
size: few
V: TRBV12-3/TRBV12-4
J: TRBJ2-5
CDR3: CASSVTETQYF
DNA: TGTGCCAGCAGTGTTACGGAGACCCAGTACTTC

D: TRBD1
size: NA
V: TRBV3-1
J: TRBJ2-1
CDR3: CASSQGLRTGDRGSMFF
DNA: TGTGCCAGCAGCCAAGGTCTGAGGACAGGGGACAGGGGAAGCATGTTCTTC

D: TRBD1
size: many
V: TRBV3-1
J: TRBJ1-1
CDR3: CASSIRTGGSGAFF
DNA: TGTGCCAGCAGCATACGGACAGGGGGCTCTGGGGCTTTCTTT

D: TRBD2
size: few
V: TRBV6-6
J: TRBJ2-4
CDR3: CASSYLASGGKNIQYF
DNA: TGTGCCAGCAGTTACTTGGCTAGCGGGGGGAAAAACATTCAGTACTTC

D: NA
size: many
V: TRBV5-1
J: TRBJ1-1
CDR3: CASSQTEGTEAFF
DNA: TGCGCCAGCAGCCAGACCGAGGGGACTGAAGCTTTCTTT